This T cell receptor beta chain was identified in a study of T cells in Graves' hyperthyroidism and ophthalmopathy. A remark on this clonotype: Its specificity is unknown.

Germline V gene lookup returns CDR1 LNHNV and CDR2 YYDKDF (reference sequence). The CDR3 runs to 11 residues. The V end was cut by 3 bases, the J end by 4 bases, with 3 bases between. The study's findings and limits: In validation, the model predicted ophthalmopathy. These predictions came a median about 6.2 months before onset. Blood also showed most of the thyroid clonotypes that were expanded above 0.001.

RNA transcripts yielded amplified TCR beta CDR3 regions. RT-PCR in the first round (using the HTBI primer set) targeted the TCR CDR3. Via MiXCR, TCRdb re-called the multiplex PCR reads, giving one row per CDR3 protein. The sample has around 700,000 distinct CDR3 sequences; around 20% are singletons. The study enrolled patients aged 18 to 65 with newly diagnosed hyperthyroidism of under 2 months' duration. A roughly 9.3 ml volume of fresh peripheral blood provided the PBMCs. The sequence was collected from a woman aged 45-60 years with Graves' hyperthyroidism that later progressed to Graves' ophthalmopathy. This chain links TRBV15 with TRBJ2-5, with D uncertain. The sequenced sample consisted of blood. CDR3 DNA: TGTGCCACCAGCAGTAGAGAGACCCAGTACTTC. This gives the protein CATSSRETQYF.